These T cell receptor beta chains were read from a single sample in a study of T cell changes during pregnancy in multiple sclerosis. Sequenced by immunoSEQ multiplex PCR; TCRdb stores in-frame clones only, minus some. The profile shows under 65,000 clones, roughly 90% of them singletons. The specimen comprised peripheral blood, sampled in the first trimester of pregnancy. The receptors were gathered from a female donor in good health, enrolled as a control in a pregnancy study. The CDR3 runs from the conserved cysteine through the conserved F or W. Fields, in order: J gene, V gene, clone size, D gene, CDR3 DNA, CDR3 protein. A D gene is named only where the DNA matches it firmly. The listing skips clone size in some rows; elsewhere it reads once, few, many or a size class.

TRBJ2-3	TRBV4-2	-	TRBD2	TGTGCCAGCAGCCGTGCGGCGGGGGTGGAGGATACGCAGTATTTT	CASSRAAGVEDTQYF
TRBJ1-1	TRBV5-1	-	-	TGCGCCAGCACCAACAGGGACATGAACACTGAAGCTTTCTTT	CASTNRDMNTEAFF
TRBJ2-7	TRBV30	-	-	TGTGCCTGGAGTCCCGACAGCTACGAGCAGTACTTC	CAWSPDSYEQYF
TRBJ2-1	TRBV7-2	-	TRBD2	TGTGCCAGCAGCTTAGGGGGGAGGGAGAAGCAGTTCTTC	CASSLGGREKQFF
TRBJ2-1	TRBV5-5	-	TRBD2	TGTGCCAGCAGCTGGAATCTAGCGGGGGGGGTCAATGAGCAGTTCTTC	CASSWNLAGGVNEQFF
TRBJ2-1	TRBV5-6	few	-	TGTGCCAGCAGCTTGTACGGCCCCGAGGGAAGCTCCTACAATGAGCAGTTCTTC	CASSLYGPEGSSYNEQFF
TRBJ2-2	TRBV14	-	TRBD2	TGTGCCAGCAATCTAGCGGGAACCGGGGAGCTGTTTTTT	CASNLAGTGELFF
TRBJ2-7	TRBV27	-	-	TGTGCCAGCAGTTTAAAGGGGTTTTCCTCCTACGAGCAGTACTTC	CASSLKGFSSYEQYF
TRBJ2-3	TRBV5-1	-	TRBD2	TGCGCCAGCAGCGCGGGACTAGCGGGAGTTACAGATACGCAGTATTTT	CASSAGLAGVTDTQYF
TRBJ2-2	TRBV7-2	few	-	TGTGCCAGCAGCCCGAGAGGGTCCGGGACTAACACCGGGGAGCTGTTTTTT	CASSPRGSGTNTGELFF
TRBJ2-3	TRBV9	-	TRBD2	TGTGCCAGCAGCGTAGGGGCTAGCGGGGAGTGGCCGCAGTATTTT	CASSVGASGEWPQYF
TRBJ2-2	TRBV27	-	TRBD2	TGTGCCAGCAGGGGGAGGGCCGGTAGGGAGCTGTTTTTT	CASRGRAGRELFF
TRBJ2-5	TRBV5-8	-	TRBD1	TGTGCCAGCAGCACCGGGACAGGGGAGACCCAGTACTTC	CASSTGTGETQYF
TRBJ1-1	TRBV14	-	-	TGTGCCAGCAGCCAAGATTTGGACTTATACACTGAAGCTTTCTTT	CASSQDLDLYTEAFF
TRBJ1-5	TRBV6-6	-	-	TGTGCCAGCAGTACTAATCAGGGGAACGGTCAGCCCCAGCATTTT	CASSTNQGNGQPQHF
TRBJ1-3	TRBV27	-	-	TGTGCCAGCAGCCGTATCTCTGGAAACACCATATATTTT	CASSRISGNTIYF
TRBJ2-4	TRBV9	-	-	TGTGCCAGCGGAGGGGTGGGCGGCAAAAACATTCAGTACTTC	CASGGVGGKNIQYF
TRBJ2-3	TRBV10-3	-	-	TGTGCCATCAGGGGGGGGGCAACAGATACGCAGTATTTT	CAIRGGATDTQYF
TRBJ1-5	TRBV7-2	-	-	TGTGCCAGCAGCTTAGAAGGGGATCAGCCCCAGCATTTT	CASSLEGDQPQHF
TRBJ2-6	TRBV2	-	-	TGTGCCAGCAGGGTTCAGGGGGGACGCGTCCCTGGGGCCAACGTCCTGACTTTC	CASRVQGGRVPGANVLTF
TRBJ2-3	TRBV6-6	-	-	TGTGCCACGGTAGGCGGGCTGAACACAGATACGCAGTATTTT	CATVGGLNTDTQYF
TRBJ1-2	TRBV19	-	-	TGTGCCAGTAGTATATCCGCCTCTTCGGAGGGCCGCGGCTCCTTC	CASSISASSEGRGSF
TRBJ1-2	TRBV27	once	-	TGTGCCAGCACCCCGGGGGGCGACTATGGCTACACCTTC	CASTPGGDYGYTF